This TCR beta chain was sequenced during a study of cytomegalovirus exposure and HLA in healthy donors (dated by TCRdb to 2015 to 2018). Notes on the research overall: In an earlier analysis of some 550 of the donors, 276 Gb of sequence data and 95 million to 130 million unique TCR beta sequences from about 179 million T cells were reported. To study patterns of TCR occurrence, a later analysis re-analyzed previously published TCR beta repertoires from more than 550 donors and added high-resolution HLA genotyping. The study used immunosequencing to profile the T cell repertoires of more than 650 subjects and linked those repertoires to cytomegalovirus serostatus. Donor age, sex, ethnicity and CMV serostatus were compiled together with the repertoire data. The genetic ancestry cluster associated with self-reported Caucasian donors included 70% to 85% of the roughly 380 genotyped donors. Because of strong linkage in the cohort, four or five DR-DQ haplotypes were treated as single units for association and clustering. In an earlier analysis of 587 of the donors, high-throughput TCR beta sequencing was used to judge whether each TCR beta V gene segment behaved as functional or pseudogenic. The study aimed to test whether signatures of past pathogen exposure could be identified by cataloging public T cell receptors. All discovery cohort repertoires had been generated using a single sequencing platform. HLA typing included class I and class II loci at four-digit resolution. Approximately 300 gigabases of sequencing data and roughly 81 million unique TCR sequences made up an early release that covered under 750 HLA-typed donors. High-throughput TCR immunosequencing, statistical association of individual TCRs with disease status, and machine learning were combined to predict cytomegalovirus infection status. The number of donors typed differed by locus, with roughly 629-640 for A, B, C, DRB1 and DQB1, 522 for DQA1, approximately 570 for DPA1, and around 430 for DPB1. Among roughly 400 genotyped donors of the cohort, an average of 235,054 unique TCR beta nucleotide sequences were sequenced per donor, around 20% of them non-productive. In addition to the first cohort of 666 subjects, a separate validation cohort of 130 or so different subjects was used. Rather than using new phenotypic data, the later analysis identified candidate immune exposures from TCR beta sequences and from how often those sequences occurred across donors. A later genetic analysis used genome-wide SNP genotypes for about 65% of the 666 donors, treating that subset as a discovery cohort.

Details on this clone: It lacks a known antigen. No base qualities exist here, and no much larger clone lies one base off it.

CDR1 and CDR2 are drawn from the germline V gene (reference sequence): GTSNPN, SVGIG. V loses 3 bases, J loses 2 bases, and the germline ends lie 11 bases apart. The CDR3 runs 14 residues from the cysteine to the phenylalanine. CDR3 DNA only is kept here, 42 bases in frame from base 1. Receptor amplification or capture employed the immunoSEQ multiplex PCR assay. A mixture of 60 forward primers for TCR Vbeta segments and 13 reverse primers for TCR Jbeta segments was used in the multiplex PCR. A multiplex PCR assay on genomic DNA amplified the CDR3 region of rearranged TCR beta genes. The amplified TCR beta libraries were sequenced on the Illumina HiSeq System as 87-base-pair reads. Turning to the authors' computational methods: In a later analysis, tens of millions of unique TCR beta chains were counted across the approximately 670 repertoires, and roughly 11 million of these chains were shared by at least two donors. A nearest-neighbor algorithm error-corrected the raw reads and collapsed the reads into unique sequences, merging closely related sequences to remove PCR and sequencing errors. CDR3 sequences were aligned to IMGT reference sequences to assign V, D and J gene segments. For a sequence to be retained, at least a six-nucleotide match to both a V gene segment and a J gene segment was required. A rearrangement was called productive if the CDR3 had no stop codons and remained in frame with V and J, and every other rearrangement was called non-productive. Following IMGT convention, CDR3 was defined as the stretch from the second conserved V-encoded cysteine to the conserved J-encoded phenylalanine. Sequences without an unambiguous match to a single V gene segment were excluded from the earlier analysis of 587 of the donors. An earlier analysis of several hundred of the donors called V segments functional above 56.7% productive rearrangements and segregating when the between-donor standard deviation exceeded 5%. A statistical classification framework was built to diagnose cytomegalovirus status from the catalog of TCR beta chain sequences. In a later analysis, V and J genes were assigned by comparing TCR nucleotide sequences against IMGT/GENE-DB human TR gene sequences. The TCRdist pipeline was used in a later analysis to assign CDR3 sequences and most-parsimonious VDJ recombination scenarios. In a later analysis, each TCR beta chain was defined by its CDR3 amino acid sequence together with its V-gene family, and reads lacking a unique V-gene family were excluded. In a later analysis, approximately 590 highly shared, low-generation-probability nucleotide sequences were removed to address suspected cross-contamination and a sequencing artifact. In a later analysis, a clonal expansion index was calculated for each public chain from normalized within-repertoire ranks of inferred template counts. In a later analysis, generation probabilities were computed using a VDJ recombination model fitted to out-of-frame rearrangements, and the results were checked against IGoR. Hypergeometric tests were used in a later analysis to score TCR-TCR, TCR-HLA and TCR-CMV co-occurrence, with a repertoire-size bias correction applied to the TCR pairs. To estimate false discovery rates, a later analysis permuted the HLA or CMV assignments 20 times. In a later analysis, co-occurring TCRs were grouped with DBSCAN, and TCRdist sequence similarity was added when clustering was performed within HLA-allele-positive subsets. Repertoires with fewer than 30,000 or more than 120,000 public chains, plus five repertoires with anomalous nucleotide sharing, were excluded from co-occurrence clustering. Here the immuneACCESS table is served through TCRdb, limited to in-frame sequences with V and J called. Missing clones are a known gap in these copies; in checked studies unresolved V genes cover under half, and the rest lacks a known reason. V and J calls and clone size are given by that table; D and trimming were obtained from the DNA. Here the sample has tens of thousands of clones; approximately 74% occur a single time. The ten biggest clones cover around a fifth of the sample.

The research as a whole found: Because some donors lacked HLA typing at each locus, the association tests relied only on the typed subset. This cohort had only TCR beta chains sequenced, and the lack of alpha or paired-chain data limited which features could be detected. Linkage disequilibrium might explain the correlated functional status among segregating V segments, but an unknown experimental factor could not be ruled out. The classifier was reported to diagnose cytomegalovirus status with high specificity and sensitivity in both the original cohort and the validation cohort. V-gene and J-gene trimming of TCR beta chains was associated with a missense DCLRE1C variant in a later genetic analysis, and the association was replicated in an independent cohort. A few of the identified cytomegalovirus-associated TCR beta chains were confirmed in vitro to be specific for cytomegalovirus antigens. It was suggested by the authors that the approach could potentially be generalized to other disease states and immunological phenotypes. The presence/absence analyses assumed that sequencing depth was roughly uniform across donors, and that assumption may not be true. A later analysis found that most CMV-associated TCR beta chains appeared HLA-restricted, with HLA associations seemingly driven largely by CMV exposure. In an earlier analysis of 587 of the donors, most TCR beta V segments appeared in productive rearrangements about 87% or about 30% of the time, broadly matching IMGT annotations. Because the 87-base-pair reads could not distinguish some IMGT-functional V segments, including TRBV6-2 and TRBV6-3, those segments were excluded. According to a later analysis, parvovirus B19, influenza, CMV and Epstein-Barr virus appeared linked to several top co-occurrence clusters. A total of 164 TCR beta chains were listed by the study as associated with cytomegalovirus. The sequencing pipeline was judged likely to have produced a cluster of highly shared sequence variants as a technical artifact. Assigning TCR associations to individual alleles was difficult when HLA alleles, especially DR and DQ, strongly co-occurred. The earlier analysis of nearly 600 of the donors excluded roughly 17 rarely observed V segments, including chromosome 9 orphons, because counts were too low. A later genetic analysis reported fewer N-insertions in productive TCRs among donors in an Asian-associated ancestry cluster than the 666-donor mean. A later analysis found that TCR association rates varied across HLA loci, with DRB1 alleles showing the most associated TCRs and HLA-C alleles the fewest. For the cohort, immune exposure information was limited to CMV serostatus. At a false discovery rate of 0.05, a later analysis linked under 20,000 TCR beta sequences to specific HLA alleles. A further reported finding was that TCR beta sequences accurately predicted the HLA-A and HLA-B alleles for most subjects in the first cohort. A later analysis found that HLA-associated TCR beta chains were more clonally expanded and had lower generation probabilities than equally common non-associated chains. While some public TCRs were present in many individuals, most TCR sequences turned up only very rarely across donors.

The cohort was made up of around 720 healthy bone marrow donors. Cohort members were all nominally healthy when sampled, although unrecorded immune exposures were likely present. The donor tested CMV seropositive and was one of the 289 seropositive cohort members. Every donor gave a peripheral blood sample, and the peripheral blood mononuclear cells from that sample were used for TCR beta sequencing. The Qiagen DNeasy Blood Extraction Kit was used to extract genomic DNA from the blood cell samples. Sequencing was carried out using PBMCs. The clonotype comes from a woman under 40 in good health and CMV-seropositive. Recombination joined TRBV30 with TRBJ1-5, with the D gene call left open. The DNA sequence reads TGTGCCTGGAGCGATACCGGGGGCAATCAGCCCCAGCATTTT. This yields the protein CAWSDTGGNQPQHF.